This TCR beta chain came from a study of blood T cell repertoires in COVID-19. On the study more broadly: T cells, B-cell-depleted T cells, or PBMCs provided the cDNA or gDNA that served as material.

Data came from immunoSEQ multiplex PCR; TCRdb stores just in-frame clones and leaves some out. The sample carries 200,000 to 300,000 clones, roughly 88% recorded once. The sequenced sample was PBMCs or T cells enriched from blood (not recorded which). The sequence came from a woman in her 40s with acute COVID-19.

CDR3 DNA sequence: TGTGCCAGCAGACGGACAGGGCTTGACGGCTACACCTTC. Its protein is CASRRTGLDGYTF. The chain has TRBV12-3 or TRBV12-4 and TRBJ1-2, with 8 bases identical to TRBD1. The CDR3 spans 13 residues. The V segment lost 6 bases and the J segment 8 bases; nucleotides outside the gene matches: 8.